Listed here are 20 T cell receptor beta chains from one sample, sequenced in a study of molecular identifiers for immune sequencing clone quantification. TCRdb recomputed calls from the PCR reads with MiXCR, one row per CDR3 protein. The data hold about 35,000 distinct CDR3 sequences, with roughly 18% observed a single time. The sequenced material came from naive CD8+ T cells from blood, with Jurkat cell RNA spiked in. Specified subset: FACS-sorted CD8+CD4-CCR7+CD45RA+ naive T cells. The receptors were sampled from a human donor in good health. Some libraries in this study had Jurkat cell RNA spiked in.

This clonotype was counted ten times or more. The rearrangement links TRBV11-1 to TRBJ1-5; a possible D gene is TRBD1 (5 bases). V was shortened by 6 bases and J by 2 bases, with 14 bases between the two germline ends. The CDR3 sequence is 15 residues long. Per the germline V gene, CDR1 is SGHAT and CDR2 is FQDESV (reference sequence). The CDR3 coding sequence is TGTGCCAGCAGTTTGGGGGTCGGGGGCAATCAGCCCCAGCATTTT. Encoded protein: CASSLGVGGNQPQHF.

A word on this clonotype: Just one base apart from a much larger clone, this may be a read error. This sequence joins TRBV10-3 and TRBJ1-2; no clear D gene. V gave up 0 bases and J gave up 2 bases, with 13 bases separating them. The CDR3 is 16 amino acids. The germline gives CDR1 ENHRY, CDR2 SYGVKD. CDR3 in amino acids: CAISESDPGRNYGYTF. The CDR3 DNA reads TGTGCCATCAGTGAGTCGGACCCGGGGAGGAACTATGGCTACACCTTC.

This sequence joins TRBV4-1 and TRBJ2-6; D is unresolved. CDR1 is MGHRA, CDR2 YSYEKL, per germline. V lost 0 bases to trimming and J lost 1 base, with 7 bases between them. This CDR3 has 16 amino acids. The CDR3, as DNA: TGCGCCAGCAGCCAAGAGGGCAGGTCTGGGGCCAACGTCCTGACTTTC. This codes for CASSQEGRSGANVLTF.

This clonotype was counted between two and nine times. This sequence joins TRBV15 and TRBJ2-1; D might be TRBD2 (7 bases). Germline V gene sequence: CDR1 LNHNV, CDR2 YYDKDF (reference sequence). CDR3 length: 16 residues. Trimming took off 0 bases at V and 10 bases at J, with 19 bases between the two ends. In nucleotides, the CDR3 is TGTGCCACCAGCAGAGATGCGGGACTGGGAGGGGGGGAGCAGTTCTTC. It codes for CATSRDAGLGGGEQFF.

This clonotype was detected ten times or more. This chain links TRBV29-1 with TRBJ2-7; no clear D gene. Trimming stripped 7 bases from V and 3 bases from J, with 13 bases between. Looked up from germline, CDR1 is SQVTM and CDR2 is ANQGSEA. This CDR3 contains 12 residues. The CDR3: CSATFLGYEQYF. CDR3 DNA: TGCAGCGCTACTTTCTTGGGCTACGAGCAGTACTTC.

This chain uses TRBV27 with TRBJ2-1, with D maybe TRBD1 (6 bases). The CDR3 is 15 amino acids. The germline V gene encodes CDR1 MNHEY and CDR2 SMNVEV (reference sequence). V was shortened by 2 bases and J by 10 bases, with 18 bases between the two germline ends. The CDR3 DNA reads TGTGCCAGCAGTTTAACCCAGGGGACCACAACGGAGCAGTTCTTC. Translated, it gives CASSLTQGTTTEQFF.

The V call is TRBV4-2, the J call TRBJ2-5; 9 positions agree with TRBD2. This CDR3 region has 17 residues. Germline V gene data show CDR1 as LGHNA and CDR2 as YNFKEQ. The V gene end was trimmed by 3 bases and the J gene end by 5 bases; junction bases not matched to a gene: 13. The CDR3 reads CASSQETSTSGWETQYF. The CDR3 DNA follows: TGTGCCAGCAGCCAGGAAACCTCTACTAGCGGGTGGGAGACCCAGTACTTC.

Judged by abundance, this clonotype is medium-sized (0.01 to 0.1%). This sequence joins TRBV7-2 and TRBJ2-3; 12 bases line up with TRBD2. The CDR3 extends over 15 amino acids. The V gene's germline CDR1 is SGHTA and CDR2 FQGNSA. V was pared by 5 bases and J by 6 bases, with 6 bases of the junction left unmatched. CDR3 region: CASSRTSGRMDTQYF. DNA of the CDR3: TGTGCCAGCAGCCGCACTAGCGGGAGGATGGATACGCAGTATTTT.

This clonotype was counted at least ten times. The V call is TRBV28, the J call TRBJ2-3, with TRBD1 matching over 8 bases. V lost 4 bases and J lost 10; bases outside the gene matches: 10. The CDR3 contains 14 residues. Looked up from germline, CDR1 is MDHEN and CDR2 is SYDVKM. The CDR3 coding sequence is TGTGCCAGCAGTTGGGGGACAGGTGTTGGGGCGCAGTATTTT. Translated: CASSWGTGVGAQYF.

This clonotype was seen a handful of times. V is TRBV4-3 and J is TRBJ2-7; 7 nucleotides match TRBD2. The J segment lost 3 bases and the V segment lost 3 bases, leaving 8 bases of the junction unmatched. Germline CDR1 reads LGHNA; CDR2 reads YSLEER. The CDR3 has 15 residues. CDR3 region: CASSQALADLYEQYF. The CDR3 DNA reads TGCGCCAGCAGCCAGGCCCTAGCGGACCTCTACGAGCAGTACTTC.

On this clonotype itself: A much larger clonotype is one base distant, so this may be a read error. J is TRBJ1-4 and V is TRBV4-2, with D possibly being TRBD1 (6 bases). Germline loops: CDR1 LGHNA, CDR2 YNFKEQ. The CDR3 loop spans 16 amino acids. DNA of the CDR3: TGTGCCAGCAGCCAAGTAGTTCGGGACAATCGGGAAAGACTGTTTTTT. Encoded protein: CASSQVVRDNRERLFF.

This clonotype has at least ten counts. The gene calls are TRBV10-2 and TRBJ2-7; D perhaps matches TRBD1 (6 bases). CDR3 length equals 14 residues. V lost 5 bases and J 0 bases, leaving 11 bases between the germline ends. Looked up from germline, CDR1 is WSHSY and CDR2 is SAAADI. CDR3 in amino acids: CASSSGTISYEQYF. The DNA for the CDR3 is TGCGCCAGCAGTTCCGGGACAATCTCCTACGAGCAGTACTTC.

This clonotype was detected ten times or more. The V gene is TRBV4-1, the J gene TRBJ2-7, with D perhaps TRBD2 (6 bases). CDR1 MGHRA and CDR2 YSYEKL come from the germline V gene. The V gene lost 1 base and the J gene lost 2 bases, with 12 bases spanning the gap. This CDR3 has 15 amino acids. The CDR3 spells CASSQGSGRPYEQYF. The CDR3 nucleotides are TGCGCCAGCAGCCAAGGTTCTGGGAGGCCCTACGAGCAGTACTTC.

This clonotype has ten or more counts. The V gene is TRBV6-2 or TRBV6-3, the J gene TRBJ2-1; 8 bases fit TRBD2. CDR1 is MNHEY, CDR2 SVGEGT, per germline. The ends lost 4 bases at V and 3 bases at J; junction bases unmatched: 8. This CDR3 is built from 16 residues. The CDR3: CASSLPGLAFYNEQFF. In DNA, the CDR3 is TGTGCCAGCAGTTTGCCTGGACTAGCCTTCTACAATGAGCAGTTCTTC.

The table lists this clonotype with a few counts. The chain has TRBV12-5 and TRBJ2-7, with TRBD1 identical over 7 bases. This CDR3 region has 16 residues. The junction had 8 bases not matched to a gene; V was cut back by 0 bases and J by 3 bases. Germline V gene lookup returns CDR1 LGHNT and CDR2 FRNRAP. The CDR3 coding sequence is TGTGCTAGTGGTTTGGTAAGGTCGGGACAGATCTACGAGCAGTACTTC. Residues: CASGLVRSGQIYEQYF.

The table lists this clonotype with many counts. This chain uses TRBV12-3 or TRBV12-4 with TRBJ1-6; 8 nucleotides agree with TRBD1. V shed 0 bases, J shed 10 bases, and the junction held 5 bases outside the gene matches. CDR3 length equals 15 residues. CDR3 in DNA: TGTGCCAGCAGTTTAGCACCAGGGGGCGGGTCACCCCTCCACTTT. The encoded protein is CASSLAPGGGSPLHF.

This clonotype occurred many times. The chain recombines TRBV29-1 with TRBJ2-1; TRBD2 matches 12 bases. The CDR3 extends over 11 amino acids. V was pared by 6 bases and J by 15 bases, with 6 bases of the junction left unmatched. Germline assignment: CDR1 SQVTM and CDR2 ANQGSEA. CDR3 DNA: TGCAGCGTCCCAGGACTAGCGGGAATGTTCTTC. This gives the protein CSVPGLAGMFF.

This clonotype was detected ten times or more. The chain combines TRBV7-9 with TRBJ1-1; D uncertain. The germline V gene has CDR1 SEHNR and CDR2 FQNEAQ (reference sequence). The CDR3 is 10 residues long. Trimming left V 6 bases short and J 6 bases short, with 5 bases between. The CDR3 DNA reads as TGTGCCAGCAGTGGCGCTGAAGCTTTCTTT. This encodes CASSGAEAFF.

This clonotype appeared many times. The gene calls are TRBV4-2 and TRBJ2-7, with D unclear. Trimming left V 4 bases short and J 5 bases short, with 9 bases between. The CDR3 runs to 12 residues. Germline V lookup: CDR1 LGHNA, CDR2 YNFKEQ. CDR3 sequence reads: CASSPRGDEQYF. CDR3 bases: TGTGCCAGCAGCCCGCGCGGTGACGAGCAGTACTTC.

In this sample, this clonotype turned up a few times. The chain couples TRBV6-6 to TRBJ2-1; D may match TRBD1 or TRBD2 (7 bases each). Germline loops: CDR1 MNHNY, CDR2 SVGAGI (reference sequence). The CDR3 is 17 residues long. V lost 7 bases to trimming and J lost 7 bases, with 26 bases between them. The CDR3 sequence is CASIPRGGTDGLNEQFF. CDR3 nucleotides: TGTGCCAGCATTCCCAGGGGGGGGACAGATGGCTTAAATGAGCAGTTCTTC.